A selection of T cell receptor beta chains follows, all from one sample in a study of cytomegalovirus exposure and HLA in healthy donors. Using immunoSEQ multiplex PCR, the repertoire was profiled, and TCRdb retains in-frame clones only, with some absent. The sample lists about 200,000 clones, around 77% occurring once. The sample consisted of PBMCs. These receptors all stem from a woman in her 30s in good health and CMV-seronegative. CDR3s include the opening cysteine and the closing phenylalanine or tryptophan. A D gene is named only where the DNA matches it firmly. Expanded clones get a size class; other rows say once, few or many, or leave the size out.

j_gene	abundance	d_gene	v_gene	CDR3nt	CDR3aa
TRBJ2-3	NA	TRBD2	TRBV27	TGTGCCAGCAGTTGGTCTAGCGGGCACTACACAGATACGCAGTATTTT	CASSWSSGHYTDTQYF
TRBJ1-2	NA	NA	TRBV5-8	TGTGCCAGCAGCTACACTAAGGGGGACTATGGCTACACCTTC	CASSYTKGDYGYTF
TRBJ2-1	NA	TRBD2	TRBV4-2	TGTGCCAGCAGCCAAGTACTAGCGGGGGGGATATCCTACAATGAGCAGTTCTTC	CASSQVLAGGISYNEQFF
TRBJ2-1	NA	TRBD2	TRBV4-2	TGTGCCAGCAGCCAAGATCCCTGGGACTACGACAATGAGCAGTTCTTC	CASSQDPWDYDNEQFF
TRBJ2-5	NA	TRBD2	TRBV28	TGTGCCAGCAGTTTAGCGGCTAGCGGGAGGCGAACCCAGTACTTC	CASSLAASGRRTQYF
TRBJ2-5	NA	NA	TRBV15	TGTGCCACCAGCAGAGTAGGTCGGGGGAAAGAGACCCAGTACTTC	CATSRVGRGKETQYF
TRBJ2-7	NA	TRBD1	TRBV5-4	TGTGCCAGCAGCTCCAACGACAGGGATAGGTACGAGCAGTACTTC	CASSSNDRDRYEQYF
TRBJ2-7	NA	TRBD2	TRBV7-9	TGTTCCAGCACTTTGGGGCTAGCGGGGGACGAGCAGTACTTC	CSSTLGLAGDEQYF
TRBJ2-6	NA	TRBD2	TRBV19	TGTGCCAGTAGTCGTAGAGTAGATACTAGCGCATCTGGGGCCAACGTCCTGACTTTC	CASSRRVDTSASGANVLTF
TRBJ1-1	NA	NA	TRBV7-2	TGTGCCAGCAGCTCAAACGGTGCGAACACTGAAGCTTTCTTT	CASSSNGANTEAFF
TRBJ1-5	NA	TRBD1	TRBV6-6	TGTGCCAGCAGTTACCCTGACAGGGTAAATCAGCCCCAGCATTTT	CASSYPDRVNQPQHF
TRBJ2-5	NA	TRBD2	TRBV12-5	TGTGCTAGTGCCGCGACTAGCGGCCAAGAGACCCAGTACTTC	CASAATSGQETQYF
TRBJ2-7	NA	TRBD2	TRBV27	TGTGCCAGCAGTGTAGCGGGGGCCTACGAGCAGTACTTC	CASSVAGAYEQYF
TRBJ2-7	NA	NA	TRBV7-8	TGTGCCAGCAGCCCCCTTTTCGAGCAGTACTTC	CASSPLFEQYF
TRBJ1-5	few	NA	TRBV6-5	TGTGCCAGCAGTTACGGGAGTAGCAATCAGCCCCAGCATTTT	CASSYGSSNQPQHF
TRBJ2-1	NA	NA	TRBV4-1	TGCGCCAGCAGCCACGAACGGGGAGGAGGGAATGAGCAGTTCTTC	CASSHERGGGNEQFF
TRBJ2-3	NA	TRBD1	TRBV25-1	TGTGCCAGCCGAAACAGGGGCATGAAAGATACGCAGTATTTT	CASRNRGMKDTQYF
TRBJ1-1	NA	NA	TRBV6-5	TGTGCCAGCAGCCTCAGGGGCCTCACGAGTACTGAAGCTTTCTTT	CASSLRGLTSTEAFF
TRBJ2-7	NA	NA	TRBV7-9	TGTGCCAGCAGCCAAACGGCAGGGATTTACTACGAGCAGTACTTC	CASSQTAGIYYEQYF
TRBJ2-1	few	TRBD2	TRBV27	TGTGCCAGCAGTCTTACCGATCTAGCGGTGACTTACAATGAGCAGTTCTTC	CASSLTDLAVTYNEQFF
TRBJ2-7	NA	TRBD2	TRBV7-9	TGTGCCAGCAGCCCGGGGGGTTCCGAGCAGTACTTC	CASSPGGSEQYF
TRBJ2-5	NA	NA	TRBV11-2	TGTGCCAGCAGCCATAGCCCAGCCGGGGAGACCCAGTACTTC	CASSHSPAGETQYF
TRBJ2-7	NA	TRBD1	TRBV29-1	TGCAGCATCGGGACAGGGAAAACGAATGTGCAGTACTTC	CSIGTGKTNVQYF
TRBJ2-7	NA	TRBD2	TRBV5-4	TGTGCCAGCAGCTTTAGCGGGAGTTTCTACGAGCAGTACTTC	CASSFSGSFYEQYF
TRBJ1-5	once	NA	TRBV28	TGTGCCAGCAGTTTATTCCCAAAAGGCAGCCTCGGGACTAGATCGTCCCAGCATTTT	CASSLFPKGSLGTRSSQHF
TRBJ1-2	NA	NA	TRBV6-6	TGTGCCAGCAGACGCGGAGCAGGACAGACCTATGGCTACCCCTTC	CASRRGAGQTYGYPF
TRBJ1-5	NA	NA	TRBV5-6	TGTGCCAGCAGCTTTTCACCCAAAGCCTCGGCCCAGCATTTT	CASSFSPKASAQHF
TRBJ2-7	NA	TRBD1	TRBV27	TGTGCCAGCAGTCCCTCGACAGGGCCCGTAAGGAACGAGCAGTACTTC	CASSPSTGPVRNEQYF
TRBJ1-2	NA	NA	TRBV5-1	TGCGCCAGCAGCCCGGCCCCGGGGGTGGACTATGGCTACACCTTC	CASSPAPGVDYGYTF
TRBJ1-1	NA	TRBD1	TRBV5-1	TGCGCCAGCAACGAACGGCCAGGGGGGAAAGCTTTCTTT	CASNERPGGKAFF
TRBJ2-1	NA	NA	TRBV6-5	TGTGCCAGCAGAAAGACTAATCATGAGCAGTTCTTC	CASRKTNHEQFF
TRBJ1-1	NA	NA	TRBV29-1	TGCAGCGACTTGGACAACCTGAACACTGAAGCTTTCTTT	CSDLDNLNTEAFF
TRBJ2-7	once	TRBD1	TRBV5-1	TGCGCCAGCAGCACGGGACAGGGTTCCTACGAGCAGTACTTC	CASSTGQGSYEQYF
TRBJ2-1	NA	NA	TRBV27	TGTGCCAGCACTGTACTAGGCTCCTACAATGAGCAGTTCTTC	CASTVLGSYNEQFF
TRBJ2-5	NA	TRBD2	TRBV30	TGTGCCTGGAGGCCTAGCGGCCAAGAGACCCAGTACTTC	CAWRPSGQETQYF
TRBJ2-5	NA	NA	TRBV5-1	TGCGCCAGCAGCTTGTTAAGGAACCTAGAAGAGACCCAGTACTTC	CASSLLRNLEETQYF